The 2 T cell receptor beta chains in this list originate from one sample, sequenced in a study of regulatory T cells in long-lasting Graves disease. Assembly of TCR beta libraries relied on iRepertoire HTBI primers together with Arm-PCR of CDR3 regions. TCRdb re-analysed the multiplex PCR reads in MiXCR, keeping a single row per CDR3 protein. Counted here are approximately 400,000 distinct CDR3 sequences, around 14% occurring once; the ten biggest clones make up over 15%. Time point of the sample: newly diagnosed GD, antithyroid drugs for less than 3 months. PBMC-extracted RNA yielded the TCR library. The same specimen was also included in a second study, on T cells in Graves' hyperthyroidism and ophthalmopathy.

Sequencing used peripheral blood mononuclear cells (PBMCs), obtained at new diagnosis, from a patient treated with antithyroid drugs. Receptors originate from a young woman with Graves disease.

This clonotype was picked up a small number of times. The V and J genes are TRBV12-3 or TRBV12-4 and TRBJ1-5; D not certain. The CDR3 loop spans 15 amino acids. V dropped 2 bases and J dropped 1 base, with 9 bases sitting between them. The CDR3 DNA reads as TGTGCCAGCAGTTTATATGGGCGGAGCAATCAGCCCCAGCATTTT. It encodes CASSLYGRSNQPQHF.

This clonotype was seen repeatedly, ten times or more. The CDR3 protein is CASGYFGLAGGLRHEQFF. The CDR3 DNA sequence: TGTGCTAGTGGTTACTTCGGACTAGCGGGAGGGCTGCGCCATGAGCAGTTCTTC. This chain links TRBV12-5 with TRBJ2-1; 15 positions match TRBD2. This CDR3 contains 18 residues. Unmatched junction bases numbered 12, after V lost 4 bases and J lost 8 bases. Looked up from germline, CDR1 is LGHNT and CDR2 is FRNRAP. The full variable domain, completed using reference TRBV12-5 and TRBJ2-1, is DARVTQTPRHKVTEMGQEVTMRCQPILGHNTVFWYRQTMMQGLELLAYFRNRAPLDDSGMPKDRFSAEMPDATLATLKIQPSEPRDSAVYFCASGYFGLAGGLRHEQFFGPGTRLTVL.